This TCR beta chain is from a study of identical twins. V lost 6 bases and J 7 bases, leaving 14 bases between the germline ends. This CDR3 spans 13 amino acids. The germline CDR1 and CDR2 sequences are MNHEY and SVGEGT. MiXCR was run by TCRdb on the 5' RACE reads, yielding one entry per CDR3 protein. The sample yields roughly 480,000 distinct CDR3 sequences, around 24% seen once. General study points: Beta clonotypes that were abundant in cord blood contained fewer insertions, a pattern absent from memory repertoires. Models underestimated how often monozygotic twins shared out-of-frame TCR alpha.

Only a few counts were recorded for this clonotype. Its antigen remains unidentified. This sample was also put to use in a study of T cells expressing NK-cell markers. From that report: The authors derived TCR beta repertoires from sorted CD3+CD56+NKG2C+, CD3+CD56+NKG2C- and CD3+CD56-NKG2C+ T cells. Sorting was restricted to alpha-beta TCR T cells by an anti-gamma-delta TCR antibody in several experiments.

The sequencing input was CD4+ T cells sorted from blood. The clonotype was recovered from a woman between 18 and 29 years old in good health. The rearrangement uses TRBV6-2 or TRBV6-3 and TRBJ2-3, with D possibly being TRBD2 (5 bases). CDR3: CASSSGNQNTQYF. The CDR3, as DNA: TGTGCCAGCAGCTCCGGGAATCAGAATACGCAGTATTTT.